The clone carrying this T cell receptor beta chain was seen at least ten times. Its cognate antigen is unknown. The data are from a study of T cells in Graves' hyperthyroidism and ophthalmopathy. General observations from the study: Blood also showed most of the thyroid clonotypes that were expanded above 0.001.

Uncontrolled infection, other autoimmune disease, pregnancy or lactation disqualified patients from enrolment. Amplified TCR beta CDR3 regions came from RNA transcripts. First-round RT-PCR of the TCR CDR3 relied on the HTBI primer set. In TCRdb, the multiplex PCR reads were re-called with MiXCR into one record per CDR3 protein. This sample yields about 570,000 distinct CDR3 sequences, of which 40% to 55% are seen a single time; around a fifth belongs to the top ten. The material sequenced was peripheral blood or thyroid tissue (not recorded which). The sequence was obtained from an adult woman with Graves' disease, either hyperthyroidism or ophthalmopathy (not recorded which).

This chain's CDR3 is CASSEAEEGVGYEQYF. In DNA, the CDR3 is TGTGCCAGCAGTGAAGCGGAAGAGGGTGTCGGCTACGAGCAGTACTTC. The chain uses TRBV6-1 and TRBJ2-7; D may be TRBD2 (5 bases). This CDR3 has 16 amino acids. CDR1 and CDR2 from the germline V gene are MNHNS and SASEGT. Trimming cost V 0 bases and J 3 bases, with 15 bases left between them.